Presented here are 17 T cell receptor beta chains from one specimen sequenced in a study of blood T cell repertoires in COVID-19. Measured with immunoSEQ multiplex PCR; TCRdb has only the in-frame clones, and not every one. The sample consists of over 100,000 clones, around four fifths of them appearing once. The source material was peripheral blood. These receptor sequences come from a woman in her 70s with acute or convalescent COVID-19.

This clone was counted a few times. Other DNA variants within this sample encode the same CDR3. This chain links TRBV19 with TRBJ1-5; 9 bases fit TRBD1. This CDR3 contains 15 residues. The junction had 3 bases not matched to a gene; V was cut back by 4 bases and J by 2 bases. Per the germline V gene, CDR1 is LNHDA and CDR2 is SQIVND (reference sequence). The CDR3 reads CASSTRDRGNQPQHF. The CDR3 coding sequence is TGTGCCAGTAGTACTCGGGACAGGGGCAATCAGCCCCAGCATTTT.

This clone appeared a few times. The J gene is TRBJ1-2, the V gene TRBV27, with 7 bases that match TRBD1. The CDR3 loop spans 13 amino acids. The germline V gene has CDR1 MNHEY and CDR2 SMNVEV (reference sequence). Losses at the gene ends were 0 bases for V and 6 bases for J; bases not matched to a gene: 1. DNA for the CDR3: TGTGCCAGCAGTTTATCGACAGGGCATGGCTACACCTTC. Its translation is CASSLSTGHGYTF.

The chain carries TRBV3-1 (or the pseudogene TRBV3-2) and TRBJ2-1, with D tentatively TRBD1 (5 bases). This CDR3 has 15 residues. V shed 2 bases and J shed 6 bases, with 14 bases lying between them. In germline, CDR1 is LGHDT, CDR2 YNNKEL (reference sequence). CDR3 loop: CASSQNRAQGNEQFF. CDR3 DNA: TGTGCCAGCAGCCAAAACCGGGCTCAGGGCAATGAGCAGTTCTTC.

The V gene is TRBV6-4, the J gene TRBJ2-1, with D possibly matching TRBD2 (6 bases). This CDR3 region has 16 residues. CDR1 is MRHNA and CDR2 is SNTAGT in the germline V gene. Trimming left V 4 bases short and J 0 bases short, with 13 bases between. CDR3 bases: TGTGCCAGCAGTGTCCTCAGCGGGTCCTCCTACAATGAGCAGTTCTTC. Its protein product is CASSVLSGSSYNEQFF.

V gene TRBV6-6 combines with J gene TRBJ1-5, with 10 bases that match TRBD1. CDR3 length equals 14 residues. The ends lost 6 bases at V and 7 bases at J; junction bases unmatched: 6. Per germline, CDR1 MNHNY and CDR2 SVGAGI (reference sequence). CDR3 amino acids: CASRATGGRQPQHF. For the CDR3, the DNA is TGTGCCAGCAGGGCGACAGGGGGCCGGCAGCCCCAGCATTTT.

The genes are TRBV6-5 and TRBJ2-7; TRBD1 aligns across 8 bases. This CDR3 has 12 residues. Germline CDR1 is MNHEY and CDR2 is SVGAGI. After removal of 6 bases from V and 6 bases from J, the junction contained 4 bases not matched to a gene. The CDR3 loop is CASRRTGGEQYF. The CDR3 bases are TGTGCCAGCAGACGCACAGGGGGCGAGCAGTACTTC.

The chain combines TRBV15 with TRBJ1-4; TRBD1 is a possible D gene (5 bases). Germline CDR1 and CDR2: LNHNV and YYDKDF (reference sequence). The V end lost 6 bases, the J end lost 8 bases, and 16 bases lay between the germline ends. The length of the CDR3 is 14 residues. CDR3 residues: CATSLGRTFEKLFF. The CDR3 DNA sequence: TGTGCCACCAGTTTGGGGAGGACATTCGAAAAACTGTTTTTT. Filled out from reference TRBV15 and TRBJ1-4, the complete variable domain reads DAMVIQNPRYQVTQFGKPVTLSCSQTLNHNVMYWYQQKSSQAPKLLFHYYDKDFNNEADTPDNFQSRRPNTSFCFLDIRSPGLGDTAMYLCATSLGRTFEKLFFGSGTQLSVL.

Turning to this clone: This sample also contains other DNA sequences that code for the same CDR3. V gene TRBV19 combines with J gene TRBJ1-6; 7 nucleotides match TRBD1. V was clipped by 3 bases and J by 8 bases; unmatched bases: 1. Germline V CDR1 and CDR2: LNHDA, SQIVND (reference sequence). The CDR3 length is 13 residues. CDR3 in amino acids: CASSIRGDSPLHF. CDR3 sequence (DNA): TGTGCCAGTAGTATCAGGGGGGATTCACCCCTCCACTTT.

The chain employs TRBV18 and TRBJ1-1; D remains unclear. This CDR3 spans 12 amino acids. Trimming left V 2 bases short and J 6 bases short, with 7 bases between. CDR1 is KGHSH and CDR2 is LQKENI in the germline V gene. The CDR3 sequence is CASSPGDAEAFF. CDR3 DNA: TGTGCCAGCTCACCAGGAGATGCTGAAGCTTTCTTT.

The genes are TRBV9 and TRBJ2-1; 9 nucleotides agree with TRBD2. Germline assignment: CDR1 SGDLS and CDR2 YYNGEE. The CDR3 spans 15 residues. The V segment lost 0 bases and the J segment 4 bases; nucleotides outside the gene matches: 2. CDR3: CASSVELAGYNEQFF. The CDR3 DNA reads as TGTGCCAGCAGCGTAGAACTAGCGGGTTACAATGAGCAGTTCTTC.

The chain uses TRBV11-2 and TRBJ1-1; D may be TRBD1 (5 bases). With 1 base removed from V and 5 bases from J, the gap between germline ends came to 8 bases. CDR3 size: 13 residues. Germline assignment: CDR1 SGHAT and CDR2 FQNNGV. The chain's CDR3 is CASSLAGWTEAFF. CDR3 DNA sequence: TGTGCCAGCAGCTTAGCAGGGTGGACTGAAGCTTTCTTT.

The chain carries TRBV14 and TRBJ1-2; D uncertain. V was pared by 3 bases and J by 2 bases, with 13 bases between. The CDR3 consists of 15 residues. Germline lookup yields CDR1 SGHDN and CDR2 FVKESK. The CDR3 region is CASSQAGGVNYGYTF. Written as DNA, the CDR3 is TGTGCCAGCAGCCAGGCCGGCGGGGTGAACTATGGCTACACCTTC.

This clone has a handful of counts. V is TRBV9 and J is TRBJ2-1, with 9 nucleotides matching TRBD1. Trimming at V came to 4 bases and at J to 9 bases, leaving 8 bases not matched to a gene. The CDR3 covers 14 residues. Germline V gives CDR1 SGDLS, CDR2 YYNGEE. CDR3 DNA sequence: TGTGCCAGCAGCTCCGATACAGGGGGCGTTGAGCAGTTCTTC. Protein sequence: CASSSDTGGVEQFF.

CDR3 residues: CAIKRVSGGVSTDTQYF. The CDR3 DNA sequence: TGTGCCATCAAGAGAGTGAGCGGGGGGGTTTCCACAGATACGCAGTATTTT. The rearrangement uses TRBV10-3 and TRBJ2-3, with TRBD2 matching over 10 bases. Germline V gene data show CDR1 as ENHRY and CDR2 as SYGVKD. The ends lost 7 bases at V and 2 bases at J; junction bases unmatched: 12. This CDR3 spans 17 amino acids.

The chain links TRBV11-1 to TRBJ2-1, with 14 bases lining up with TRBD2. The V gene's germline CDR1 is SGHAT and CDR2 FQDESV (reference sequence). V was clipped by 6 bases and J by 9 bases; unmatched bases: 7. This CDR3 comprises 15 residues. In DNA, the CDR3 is TGTGCCAGCAGTTCCGGGACTAGCGGGAGATCTGAGCAGTTCTTC. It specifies CASSSGTSGRSEQFF.

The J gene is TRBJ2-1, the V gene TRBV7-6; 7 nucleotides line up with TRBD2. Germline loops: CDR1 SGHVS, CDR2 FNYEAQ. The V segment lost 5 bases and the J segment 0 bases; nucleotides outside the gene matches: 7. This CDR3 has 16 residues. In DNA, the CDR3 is TGTGCCAGCAGCCTAAACGGGGGGACCTCCTACAATGAGCAGTTCTTC. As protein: CASSLNGGTSYNEQFF.

The CDR3 is CASSPNAEETQYF. The CDR3 DNA follows: TGTGCCAGCTCACCAAACGCGGAAGAGACCCAGTACTTC. The chain uses TRBV18 and TRBJ2-5, with D uncertain. The germline CDR1 and CDR2 sequences are KGHSH and LQKENI. Trimming removed 2 bases from V and 3 bases from J, with 7 bases in between. The CDR3 loop spans 13 amino acids.